Below, one T cell receptor (beta chain) is given with its context. This CDR3 has 16 amino acids. V dropped 1 base and J dropped 4 bases, with 16 bases sitting between them. Germline assignment: CDR1 LNHDA and CDR2 SQIVND (reference sequence). This record belongs to a study of radiotherapy plus CTLA-4 blockade in lung cancer. The repertoire was sequenced with immunoSEQ multiplex PCR; TCRdb's copy has only in-frame clones and lacks some. This table has approximately 94,000 clones, about four fifths appearing once. The sequence was collected from a human donor with non-small cell lung cancer that progressed on radiotherapy plus ipilimumab. The source material was peripheral blood, sampled from a patient treated with radiotherapy plus ipilimumab. The chain recombines TRBV19 with TRBJ1-1, with D tentatively TRBD1 (5 bases). CDR3 coding DNA: TGTGCCAGTAGTATAGGAGGGGTTGTCAGTGGCACTGAAGCTTTCTTT. Translated: CASSIGGVVSGTEAFF. The entire variable domain, with the rest obtained from reference TRBV19 and TRBJ1-1, is as follows: DGGITQSPKYLFRKEGQNVTLSCEQNLNHDAMYWYRQDPGQGLRLIYYSQIVNDFQKGDIAEGYSVSREKKESFPLTVTSAQKNPTAFYLCASSIGGVVSGTEAFFGQGTRLTVV.